This T cell receptor beta chain was captured by sequencing in a study of neurological immune-mediated disorders. With 10-nucleotide random UMIs, 5'RACE was used to make the cDNA. TCRdb processed the 5' RACE reads anew with MiXCR; each CDR3 protein has one entry. The top ten hold more than 2% of the sample, which has 55,000 to 65,000 distinct CDR3 sequences, 3.5% to 4.5% seen once. A few counts support this clonotype. Antigen unknown. Whole-study findings and limits: The absence of any CDR3 amino acid sequence shared by expanded clones across subjects suggests that repertoires were private in all groups. TCR clonal expansion peaked in HTLV-1-associated myelopathy patients and was lowest in multiple sclerosis patients. The multiple sclerosis repertoire cluster had no clinical or MRI feature associated with it.

Trimming took 3 bases from V and 8 from J, leaving 16 bases between them. The CDR3 totals 15 residues. The V gene's germline CDR1 is KGHDR and CDR2 SFDVKD. The chain carries TRBV24-1 and TRBJ2-1; the D is unclear. The sample consisted of PBMCs. The source of this sequence is a woman in her fifties or sixties with multiple sclerosis. The CDR3 reads CATSDSMQIGDEQFF. The CDR3 DNA reads as TGTGCCACCAGTGATAGCATGCAAATAGGCGATGAGCAGTTCTTC.